This TCR beta chain was identified during a study of blood T cell repertoires in COVID-19. Overall study context: There were acute and convalescent COVID-19 samples, and they came from the United States, Italy and Spain. Sample material is recorded as cDNA or gDNA derived from T cells, B-cell-depleted T cells, or PBMCs.

Authors' data handling: Reference gene primer amplification yielded estimated nucleated cell counts. Assay used: immunoSEQ multiplex PCR; TCRdb lists only in-frame clones, some missing. That table gives V, J and clone size, and the DNA gave D and trimming. Of approximately 100,000 clones in the sample, less than 90% were seen once. CDR3 length: 14 residues. Germline V gives CDR1 SGHTA, CDR2 FQGNSA. Unmatched junction bases numbered 5, after V lost 1 base and J lost 6 bases. Sequencing was done on a sample of peripheral blood. This TCR was recovered from an older woman with acute or convalescent COVID-19. This chain uses TRBV7-2 with TRBJ1-2; 7 positions match TRBD1. The CDR3 nucleotides are TGTGCCAGCAGCTTAGTGGTACAGGGGCATGGCTACACCTTC. It encodes CASSLVVQGHGYTF. Full variable domain (remainder filled in from reference TRBV7-2 and TRBJ1-2): GAGVSQSPSNKVTEKGKDVELRCDPISGHTALYWYRQSLGQGLEFLIYFQGNSAPDKSGLPSDRFSAERTGGSVSTLTIQRTQQEDSAVYLCASSLVVQGHGYTFGSGTRLTVV.